A single sample is the source of the 32 T cell receptor beta chains below, sequenced in a study of blood T cell repertoires in COVID-19. TCRdb's table, derived via immunoSEQ multiplex PCR, lists solely in-frame clones and lacks some. Counted here are approximately 76,000 clones, 86% occurring once; the ten biggest clones make up approximately 1.9%. Material: peripheral blood. Source of these receptors: a woman between 55 and 75 years old with acute or convalescent COVID-19.

In DNA, the CDR3 is TGCGCCAGCAGCACGGACAGGGCCACTGAAGCTTTCTTT. This translates into CASSTDRATEAFF. The V call is TRBV5-1, the J call TRBJ1-1; 8 nucleotides match TRBD1. Germline CDR1 and CDR2: SGHRS and YFSETQ. The junction had 3 bases not matched to a gene; V was cut back by 4 bases and J by 4 bases. The CDR3 length is 13 residues.

This chain joins TRBV4-2 and TRBJ2-1; no clear D gene. Trimming removed 1 base at V and 3 bases at J, with 13 bases between. There are 16 residues in the CDR3. Looked up from germline, CDR1 is LGHNA and CDR2 is YNFKEQ. For the CDR3, the DNA is TGTGCCAGCAGCCAAGGGTCAGGTTTCGGCTACAATGAGCAGTTCTTC. Protein product: CASSQGSGFGYNEQFF.

The genes are TRBV21-1 and TRBJ1-5; the D call of TRBD1 is as the table states it, not checked on the DNA. TRBV21-1 is a known pseudogene. There are 17 residues in the CDR3. The CDR3 DNA sequence: TGTGCCAGCAGCAAAGCCCGGGACAGGGGTCTTAGGCAGCCCCAGCATTTT. Translating it yields CASSKARDRGLRQPQHF.

This clone has a handful of counts. The V call is TRBV9, the J call TRBJ2-7; TRBD1 agrees at 7 bases. This CDR3 is built from 12 residues. Unmatched junction bases numbered 0, after V lost 3 bases and J lost 3 bases. The germline V gene encodes CDR1 SGDLS and CDR2 YYNGEE. The CDR3 nucleotides are TGTGCCAGCAGCGGGGACAGCTACGAGCAGTACTTC. Its translation: CASSGDSYEQYF.

J is TRBJ2-7 and V is TRBV5-1; 8 bases fit TRBD1. V lost 4 bases to trimming and J lost 0 bases; unmatched junction nucleotides: 9. The germline V gene encodes CDR1 SGHRS and CDR2 YFSETQ. The CDR3 totals 16 residues. The CDR3 sequence is CASSRSRTGSSYEQYF. The CDR3 bases are TGCGCCAGCAGCCGGTCCCGGACAGGGAGCTCCTACGAGCAGTACTTC.

The CDR3 DNA follows: TGTGCCAGCAGCCAAGGGAACCGCCTAGATCAGCCCCAGCATTTT. This encodes CASSQGNRLDQPQHF. The rearrangement joins TRBV3-1 (or the pseudogene TRBV3-2) to TRBJ1-5; D is ambiguous. Trimming pared 1 base from V and 5 bases from J, leaving 12 bases between. The CDR3 runs 15 residues. CDR1 LGHDT and CDR2 YNNKEL come from the germline V gene (reference sequence).

This chain uses TRBV7-2 with TRBJ2-5; no definite D call. This CDR3 is built from 13 residues. The germline V gene has CDR1 SGHTA and CDR2 FQGNSA. Trimming pared 3 bases from V and 7 bases from J, leaving 12 bases between. The CDR3 nucleotides read TGTGCCAGCAGCTTTCGCTCATCGGGGACCCAGTACTTC. This translates into CASSFRSSGTQYF.

V is TRBV4-1 and J is TRBJ2-7; a weak D match, TRBD1 (6 bases). Trimming stripped 4 bases from V and 0 bases from J, with 13 bases between. The CDR3 runs 15 residues. The germline V gene encodes CDR1 MGHRA and CDR2 YSYEKL. The CDR3 reads CASSLLQGFSYEQYF. The CDR3 coding sequence is TGCGCCAGCAGCCTATTACAGGGCTTCTCCTACGAGCAGTACTTC.

The genes are TRBV29-1 and TRBJ1-1, with a tentative D call TRBD1 (6 bases). V was trimmed by 0 bases and J by 5 bases, leaving 19 bases between them. CDR1 is SQVTM and CDR2 is ANQGSEA in the germline V gene. The CDR3 runs to 16 residues. CDR3 loop: CSVEDAAAAQGTEAFF. The CDR3 DNA is TGCAGCGTTGAAGACGCAGCGGCAGCCCAGGGGACTGAAGCTTTCTTT.

V and J are TRBV4-2 and TRBJ2-1; TRBD2 agrees at 7 bases. The CDR3 is made up of 16 amino acids. J was trimmed by 1 base and V by 8 bases; bases with no gene match: 11. Looked up from germline, CDR1 is LGHNA and CDR2 is YNFKEQ. The CDR3 DNA reads as TGTGCCAGCTCCGGGACTACCTACCTTTCCTACAATGAGCAGTTCTTC. This translates into CASSGTTYLSYNEQFF.

This rearrangement joins TRBV7-3 to TRBJ1-1, with D possibly being TRBD1 (6 bases). Between the trimmed V and J ends, which lost 4 bases and 3 bases, there was a span of 9 bases. The germline gives CDR1 SGHTA, CDR2 FQGTGA. CDR3 length equals 13 residues. The CDR3: CASSSSGDTEAFF. The CDR3 DNA is TGTGCCAGCAGCTCCTCAGGGGACACTGAAGCTTTCTTT.

The CDR3 is CASSFTSGGYNEQFF. The CDR3 DNA is TGTGCCAGCAGCTTCACTAGCGGGGGGTACAATGAGCAGTTCTTC. The chain is built from TRBV11-2 and TRBJ2-1; 12 nucleotides line up with TRBD2. With 3 bases clipped from V and 4 bases from J, the junction kept 1 base outside the gene matches. The CDR3 consists of 15 residues. Germline V gives CDR1 SGHAT, CDR2 FQNNGV.

V and J are TRBV7-8 and TRBJ2-1, with 10 bases lining up with TRBD1. The ends lost 5 bases at V and 9 bases at J; junction bases unmatched: 10. Per germline, CDR1 SGHVS and CDR2 FQNEAQ. The CDR3 runs 15 residues. The CDR3 region has the DNA TGTGCCAGCAGCCCCGAGGGGACAGGGGTTGGTGAGCAGTTCTTC. This encodes CASSPEGTGVGEQFF.

The V call is TRBV5-4, the J call TRBJ2-1; D might be TRBD1 (6 bases). Germline CDR1 SGHNT, CDR2 YYREEE (reference sequence). The CDR3 contains 15 residues. V dropped 4 bases and J dropped 5 bases, with 16 bases sitting between them. CDR3 DNA: TGTGCCAGCAGCCCACAGGGCGGTGGGAACAATGAGCAGTTCTTC. It is translated as CASSPQGGGNNEQFF.

V gene TRBV5-4 combines with J gene TRBJ1-3; 7 nucleotides line up with TRBD1. CDR1 SGHNT and CDR2 YYREEE come from the germline V gene (reference sequence). The CDR3 is 16 residues long. J gave up 0 bases and V 0 bases, and 3 bases lay outside the gene matches. DNA of the CDR3: TGTGCCAGCAGCTTGGGCGGGACAGTCTCTGGAAACACCATATATTTT. It translates to CASSLGGTVSGNTIYF.

J is TRBJ2-7 and V is TRBV9; D may be TRBD2 (6 bases). The CDR3 sequence is 14 residues long. Per germline, CDR1 SGDLS and CDR2 YYNGEE. V lost 0 bases, J lost 0 bases, and 7 bases lay in between. The CDR3 loop reads CASSVVADSYEQYF. For the CDR3, the DNA is TGTGCCAGCAGCGTAGTAGCGGACTCCTACGAGCAGTACTTC. Complete variable domain (other parts from reference TRBV9 and TRBJ2-7): DSGVTQTPKHLITATGQRVTLRCSPRSGDLSVYWYQQSLDQGLQFLIQYYNGEERAKGNILERFSAQQFPDLHSELNLSSLELGDSALYFCASSVVADSYEQYFGPGTRLTVT.

The gene calls are TRBV13 and TRBJ2-1, with 13 bases matching TRBD2. The V gene's germline CDR1 is PRHDT and CDR2 FYEKMQ (reference sequence). CDR3 length: 19 amino acids. V dropped 4 bases and J dropped 1; count of bases not matched to a gene: 10. This chain's CDR3 is CASSSGQVGLAGSYNEQFF. Written as DNA, the CDR3 is TGTGCCAGCAGCTCGGGACAGGTGGGACTAGCGGGGTCCTACAATGAGCAGTTCTTC. Filled out from reference TRBV13 and TRBJ2-1, the complete variable domain reads AAGVIQSPRHLIKEKRETATLKCYPIPRHDTVYWYQQGPGQDPQFLISFYEKMQSDKGSIPDRFSAQQFSDYHSELNMSSLELGDSALYFCASSSGQVGLAGSYNEQFFGPGTRLTVL.

This clone came up a few times. V and J are TRBV5-1 and TRBJ2-7; 7 positions agree with TRBD1. Germline trimming cut 6 bases from V and 3 bases from J; bases unmatched to any gene: 3. This CDR3 region has 12 residues. Germline CDR1 reads SGHRS; CDR2 reads YFSETQ. The CDR3 loop reads CASKGGNYEQYF. CDR3 coding DNA: TGCGCCAGCAAAGGGGGCAACTACGAGCAGTACTTC. The variable domain in full, with the rest retrieved from reference TRBV5-1 and TRBJ2-7, is KAGVTQTPRYLIKTRGQQVTLSCSPISGHRSVSWYQQTPGQGLQFLFEYFSETQRNKGNFPGRFSGRQFSNSRSEMNVSTLELGDSALYLCASKGGNYEQYFGPGTRLTVT.

CDR3 in DNA: TGTGCCAGCAGTTTGGAGGATAACTATGGCTACACCTTC. This translates into CASSLEDNYGYTF. The chain has TRBV6-5 and TRBJ1-2; no firm D call. The germline V gene encodes CDR1 MNHEY and CDR2 SVGAGI. Trimming cost V 4 bases and J 1 base, with 7 bases left between them. The CDR3 has 13 amino acids.

This rearrangement joins TRBV4-3 to TRBJ2-1, with 7 bases lining up with TRBD1. The CDR3 consists of 15 residues. CDR1 is LGHNA, CDR2 YSLEER, per germline. Losses at the gene ends were 1 base for V and 4 bases for J; bases not matched to a gene: 4. The CDR3 DNA reads as TGCGCCAGCAGCCAAGGAGGGGGCTCTTACAATGAGCAGTTCTTC. Protein: CASSQGGGSYNEQFF.

The V gene is TRBV7-9, the J gene TRBJ1-2; 10 bases align to TRBD1. Germline CDR1 is SEHNR and CDR2 is FQNEAQ (reference sequence). The CDR3 is 15 amino acids. The junction had 7 bases not matched to a gene; V was cut back by 5 bases and J by 4 bases. The CDR3 here is CASSKTGGDPYGYTF. The DNA of the CDR3 is TGTGCCAGCAGCAAGACAGGGGGCGACCCCTATGGCTACACCTTC.

The J gene is TRBJ2-1, the V gene TRBV9, with 8 positions matching TRBD2. V shed 0 bases, J shed 6 bases, and the junction held 8 bases outside the gene matches. Germline V gene lookup returns CDR1 SGDLS and CDR2 YYNGEE. There are 16 residues in the CDR3. The CDR3 DNA follows: TGTGCCAGCAGCGTAGCCCAGGGACTAGGACGCAATGAGCAGTTCTTC. Translated, it gives CASSVAQGLGRNEQFF.

V gene TRBV27 combines with J gene TRBJ1-2; D not resolved. The CDR3 is 13 residues long. Trimming removed 1 base at V and 3 bases at J, with 6 bases between. Germline loops: CDR1 MNHEY, CDR2 SMNVEV (reference sequence). This chain's CDR3 is CASSLFPDYGYTF. The DNA of the CDR3 is TGTGCCAGCAGTTTATTTCCCGACTATGGCTACACCTTC.

The chain couples TRBV30 to TRBJ2-4; D perhaps matches TRBD2 (7 bases). Looked up from germline, CDR1 is GTSNPN and CDR2 is SVGIG (reference sequence). Between the trimmed V and J ends, which lost 4 bases and 6 bases, there was a span of 13 bases. The length of the CDR3 is 13 residues. The CDR3 loop reads CAWNGGLGNIQYF. CDR3 nucleotides: TGTGCCTGGAACGGGGGGCTTGGAAACATTCAGTACTTC.

The chain links TRBV5-4 to TRBJ2-3, with TRBD1 identical over 8 bases. CDR3 length equals 14 residues. Trimming removed 4 bases from V and 5 bases from J; junction bases left unmatched: 6. Germline-derived CDR1 and CDR2 are SGHNT and YYREEE (reference sequence). The CDR3: CASSLGQGRDTQYF. CDR3 nucleotides: TGTGCCAGCAGCCTAGGACAGGGTAGAGATACGCAGTATTTT.

The J gene is TRBJ1-5, the V gene TRBV28, with unresolved D. This CDR3 contains 15 residues. Between the trimmed V and J ends, which lost 3 bases and 9 bases, there was a span of 18 bases. CDR1 MDHEN and CDR2 SYDVKM come from the germline V gene. CDR3 loop: CASSFEGLAYGPQHF. In DNA form, the CDR3 reads TGTGCCAGCAGTTTCGAGGGCTTGGCCTATGGGCCCCAGCATTTT.

V is TRBV7-9 and J is TRBJ1-4; 7 bases match TRBD1. Germline trimming cut 4 bases from V and 4 bases from J; bases unmatched to any gene: 6. The CDR3 has 15 amino acids. Germline V gene sequence: CDR1 SEHNR, CDR2 FQNEAQ (reference sequence). The CDR3, as DNA: TGTGCCAGCAGCTCCTACCAGGGGGTTAATGAAAAACTGTTTTTT. Its protein is CASSSYQGVNEKLFF.

The rearrangement uses TRBV6-1 and TRBJ1-6, with D unclear. CDR1 MNHNS and CDR2 SASEGT come from the germline V gene. Trimming shortened V by 3 bases and J by 8 bases, and 14 bases separated the two germline ends. The CDR3 consists of 15 residues. CDR3 nucleotides: TGTGCCAGCAGTGATGGTGGCGGGGTGTATTCACCCCTCCACTTT. Its protein is CASSDGGGVYSPLHF.

This chain links TRBV28 with TRBJ2-7, with 7 nucleotides matching TRBD1. The CDR3 has 14 residues. The germline gives CDR1 MDHEN, CDR2 SYDVKM. V gave up 4 bases and J gave up 7 bases; unmatched junction bases: 10. CDR3 nucleotides: TGTGCCAGCAGTTACCGGGACAGTGTTATTGAGCAGTACTTC. As protein: CASSYRDSVIEQYF.

V is TRBV12-3 or TRBV12-4 and J is TRBJ1-2, with TRBD1 identical over 7 bases. The CDR3 covers 13 residues. The J segment lost 8 bases and the V segment lost 4 bases, leaving 7 bases of the junction unmatched. In nucleotides, the CDR3 is TGTGCCAGCAGTTCGACAGGGAACCACGGCTACACCTTC. Its translation: CASSSTGNHGYTF.

The genes are TRBV7-2 and TRBJ1-4; 9 bases are a match to TRBD1. The ends lost 4 bases at V and 8 bases at J; junction bases unmatched: 5. Germline lookup yields CDR1 SGHTA and CDR2 FQGNSA. CDR3 size: 14 residues. This CDR3 is CASSSGTGSEKLFF. Written as DNA, the CDR3 is TGTGCCAGCAGCTCCGGGACAGGGTCAGAAAAACTGTTTTTT.

This chain connects TRBV28 to TRBJ2-1; the match to TRBD2 covers 9 bases. CDR1 and CDR2 (germline): MDHEN, SYDVKM. V lost 7 bases, J lost 2 bases, and 3 bases stayed unmatched. There are 14 residues in the CDR3. CDR3 bases: TGTGCCAGCAACCGCGGGGGGGCCTACAATGAGCAGTTCTTC. Residues: CASNRGGAYNEQFF.